These T cell receptor beta chains were read from a single sample in a study of T cell repertoires in cytomegalovirus infection. MiXCR, applied by TCRdb to the reads, yields one record per CDR3 protein. The sample has under 800,000 distinct CDR3 sequences, approximately 25% seen once; the top ten hold 8%. The sample comprised CD8+ T cells from PBMCs. The receptors here all came from a human donor in good health (CMV status not recorded). Some clones in this sample may be carry-over from other donors' samples. The CDR3 runs from the conserved cysteine through the conserved F or W. D genes are given only for firm matches. Clone size is stated in some rows and not others, as once, few, many or a class when expanded.

d_call,clone_size,v_call,j_call,cdr3_aa,cdr3_nt
NA,few,TRBV28,TRBJ1-2,CASRSTPLGREDGYTF,TGTGCCAGCAGGTCCACCCCTCTAGGCCGGGAGGATGGCTACACCTTC
NA,few,TRBV7-2,TRBJ2-7,CASSLATGDYKQYF,TGTGCCAGCAGCTTAGCCACAGGTGATTACAAGCAGTACTTC
NA,many,TRBV7-9,TRBJ1-1,CASSSGSATEAFF,TGTGCCAGCAGCTCCGGTTCTGCCACTGAAGCTTTCTTT
NA,NA,TRBV20-1,TRBJ2-1,CSARGQPREQFF,TGCAGTGCTCGAGGACAGCCGAGGGAGCAGTTCTTC
NA,NA,TRBV15,TRBJ2-1,CATSREMVPGTNEQFF,TGTGCCACCAGCAGAGAAATGGTGCCGGGGACGAATGAGCAGTTCTTC
NA,few,TRBV6-1,TRBJ2-7,CASSADGANYEQYF,TGTGCCAGCAGTGCAGACGGAGCTAACTACGAGCAGTACTTC
TRBD2,many,TRBV7-2,TRBJ2-1,CASRVAGISYNEQFF,TGTGCCAGCAGGGTAGCGGGAATCTCCTACAATGAGCAGTTCTTC
NA,NA,TRBV7-6,TRBJ2-1,CASSPSRGMVVLNEQFF,TGTGCCAGCAGCCCCTCGAGGGGAATGGTAGTTCTCAATGAGCAGTTCTTC
NA,many,TRBV7-8,TRBJ1-2,CASSLDRTGRYGYTF,TGTGCCAGCAGCTTAGATAGAACAGGACGTTATGGCTACACCTTC
TRBD1,few,TRBV7-9,TRBJ1-5,CASSLGQGGTQPQHF,TGTGCCAGCAGCTTGGGACAGGGTGGTACCCAGCCCCAGCATTTT
NA,few,TRBV28,TRBJ1-1,CASRSKFTGGHLNTEAFF,TGTGCCAGCAGAAGCAAATTCACGGGGGGGCACTTGAACACTGAAGCTTTCTTT
TRBD1,few,TRBV28,TRBJ2-1,CASSLYAGGDNEQFF,TGTGCCAGCAGTTTATACGCAGGGGGTGACAATGAGCAGTTCTTC
TRBD1,many,TRBV7-8,TRBJ2-3,CASSERDRVTDTQYF,TGTGCCAGCTCCGAACGGGACAGGGTGACAGATACGCAGTATTTT
TRBD1,few,TRBV7-9,TRBJ1-4,CASSPGQGVEKLFF,TGTGCCAGCAGTCCGGGACAGGGGGTTGAAAAACTGTTTTTT
NA,many,TRBV6-1,TRBJ2-5,CASSSVRQETQYF,TGTGCCAGCAGCTCAGTTCGGCAAGAGACCCAGTACTTC
NA,few,TRBV29-1,TRBJ2-6,CSVEDLGISGANVLTF,TGCAGCGTTGAAGATCTGGGGATCTCTGGGGCCAACGTCCTGACTTTC
NA,many,TRBV7-2,TRBJ1-1,CASSPSTVNTEAFF,TGTGCCAGCAGCCCCTCGACGGTGAACACTGAAGCTTTCTTT
NA,few,TRBV7-9,TRBJ2-7,CASSTGRHSYEQYF,TGTGCCAGCAGCACCGGACGGCACTCCTACGAGCAGTACTTC
NA,many,TRBV12-3/TRBV12-4,TRBJ2-2,CASSFRASNTGELFF,TGTGCCAGCAGTTTCCGGGCCTCGAACACCGGGGAGCTGTTTTTT
TRBD2,many,TRBV7-9,TRBJ2-3,CASSSTRLAGGPSTDTQYF,TGTGCCAGCAGCTCCACCAGACTAGCGGGGGGGCCCAGCACAGATACGCAGTATTTT
NA,once,TRBV28,TRBJ1-1,CANSLSKGIGDWTEAFF,TGTGCCAACAGTTTATCGAAGGGGATAGGGGATTGGACTGAAGCTTTCTTT
TRBD1,few,TRBV7-6,TRBJ1-5,CASSRTMGPGRGDQPQHF,TGTGCCAGCAGCCGTACAATGGGGCCGGGCAGGGGGGATCAGCCCCAGCATTTT
NA,few,TRBV7-9,TRBJ1-2,CASRPAGNYGYTF,TGTGCCAGCAGACCAGCGGGAAACTATGGCTACACCTTC
NA,many,TRBV6-2/TRBV6-3,TRBJ2-5,CASSYSRGELGETQYF,TGTGCCAGCAGTTACTCGAGAGGGGAGTTAGGAGAGACCCAGTACTTC
NA,many,TRBV7-2,TRBJ2-5,CASSLGPEDETQYF,TGTGCCAGCAGCTTAGGCCCGGAAGATGAGACCCAGTACTTC
NA,few,TRBV29-1,TRBJ1-3,CSVLQGGGNTIYF,TGCAGCGTCCTCCAGGGTGGTGGAAACACCATATATTTT
NA,NA,TRBV7-6,TRBJ1-1,CASSPTYGRWNTEAFF,TGTGCCAGCAGCCCAACCTACGGACGTTGGAACACTGAAGCTTTCTTT
NA,once,TRBV20-1,TRBJ1-4,CSARDKAGWKLFF,TGCAGTGCTAGAGATAAGGCAGGGTGGAAACTGTTTTTT
NA,few,TRBV10-3,TRBJ2-2,CAILRGTQVNTGELFF,TGTGCCATTTTGCGGGGCACCCAAGTTAACACCGGGGAGCTGTTTTTT
TRBD2,NA,TRBV9,TRBJ2-1,CASGAGGTYNEQFF,TGTGCCAGCGGAGCGGGGGGAACCTACAATGAGCAGTTCTTC
NA,NA,TRBV29-1,TRBJ2-1,CSVTGGHYNEQFF,TGCAGCGTTACGGGGGGCCACTACAATGAGCAGTTCTTC
TRBD1,few,TRBV7-8,TRBJ1-1,CASRDRGLRAFF,TGTGCCAGCAGGGACAGGGGGCTTAGGGCTTTCTTT
TRBD1,few,TRBV29-1,TRBJ1-2,CSVELGQGGSYGYTF,TGCAGCGTTGAATTGGGACAGGGAGGTTCCTATGGCTACACCTTC
TRBD2,NA,TRBV2,TRBJ2-3,CASSIAGEVDTQYF,TGTGCCAGCAGCATAGCGGGGGAGGTAGATACGCAGTATTTT